The 27 T cell receptor beta chains given below trace back to one sample, sequenced in a study of spatial heterogeneity in lung cancer. TCRdb used MiXCR to reprocess the 5' RACE reads, holding one entry per CDR3 protein. The top ten hold 16% of the sample, which has roughly 120,000 distinct CDR3 sequences, over 9% seen once. Time point here: blood at routine non-recurrence follow-up after resection. The input material, whole RNA from tumor, nontumor lung or frozen PBMC, was sequenced unsorted. Material: PBMCs, obtained at follow-up. All receptors derive from a male donor with early-stage non-small cell lung cancer.

In this sample, this clonotype turned up many times. V usage is TRBV29-1 and J usage is TRBJ1-2; TRBD1 matches at 9 bases. Trimming cost V 5 bases and J 6 bases; bases outside gene matches: 4. This CDR3 contains 12 residues. Germline CDR1 SQVTM, CDR2 ANQGSEA. In DNA form, the CDR3 reads TGCAGCGTTTCCCGGGACAGGGATGGCTACACCTTC. Amino acid sequence: CSVSRDRDGYTF.

The chain recombines TRBV29-1 with TRBJ2-5; D call uncertain. The germline V and J ends were trimmed by 3 bases and 5 bases, with 7 bases remaining between them. The CDR3 runs 11 residues. Germline V lookup: CDR1 SQVTM, CDR2 ANQGSEA. CDR3 in amino acids: CSVEPWETQYF. CDR3 nucleotide sequence: TGCAGCGTTGAGCCCTGGGAGACCCAGTACTTC.

The gene calls are TRBV7-3 and TRBJ2-3, with D perhaps matching TRBD2 (6 bases). V was shortened by 5 bases and J by 4 bases, with 16 bases between the two germline ends. The CDR3 consists of 15 residues. Germline CDR1 and CDR2: SGHTA and FQGTGA. CDR3 protein: CASSPRGLRADTQYF. The CDR3, as DNA: TGTGCCAGCAGCCCGCGGGGACTTAGGGCAGATACGCAGTATTTT.

The chain has TRBV6-2 or TRBV6-3 and TRBJ1-1; TRBD1 might be the D (5 bases). The CDR3 is made up of 13 amino acids. Germline assignment: CDR1 MNHEY and CDR2 SVGEGT. V shed 5 bases and J shed 3 bases, with 10 bases lying between them. As DNA, the CDR3 is TGTGCCAGCAGTCCTAGACAGTACACTGAAGCTTTCTTT. It encodes CASSPRQYTEAFF.

This chain uses TRBV5-1 with TRBJ2-1; no definite D call. Looked up from germline, CDR1 is SGHRS and CDR2 is YFSETQ. The CDR3 has 17 residues. V gave up 0 bases and J gave up 0 bases, with 13 bases separating them. The CDR3, as DNA: TGCGCCAGCAGCTTGGGGTCCCAGTCTAGCTCCTACAATGAGCAGTTCTTC. It yields the protein CASSLGSQSSSYNEQFF.

This clonotype was seen many times. Here the CDR3 DNA reads TGCGCCAGCAGCTTGAGGACAGGAGGAATGGGGATGAACACTGAAGCTTTCTTT. Translation gives CASSLRTGGMGMNTEAFF. The chain is built from TRBV5-1 and TRBJ1-1, with 7 bases lining up with TRBD1. V lost 1 base and J lost 0; bases outside the gene matches: 12. From germline, CDR1 is SGHRS and CDR2 YFSETQ. The CDR3 length is 18 residues.

The chain employs TRBV27 and TRBJ1-1; D not certain. The CDR3 has 13 amino acids. Trimming took 3 bases from V and 4 from J, leaving 9 bases between them. Germline CDR1 MNHEY, CDR2 SMNVEV (reference sequence). CDR3 DNA sequence: TGTGCCAGCAGTTTCACCGTGGGCACTGAAGCTTTCTTT. It specifies CASSFTVGTEAFF.

This clonotype was detected only a few times. The genes are TRBV7-8 and TRBJ1-5, with 9 positions matching TRBD1. Germline assignment: CDR1 SGHVS and CDR2 FQNEAQ. V lost 3 bases and J lost 1; bases outside the gene matches: 7. This CDR3 has 17 residues. This CDR3 is CASSLGQGRFSNQPQHF. The CDR3 bases are TGTGCCAGCAGCTTGGGACAGGGAAGATTCAGCAATCAGCCCCAGCATTTT.

This clonotype was recorded many times. This chain links TRBV10-3 with TRBJ1-6; D gene uncertain. V lost 0 bases and J 16 bases, leaving 16 bases between the germline ends. This CDR3 spans 14 amino acids. Germline V gives CDR1 ENHRY, CDR2 SYGVKD. The CDR3 protein is CAISESRTFPLLHF. The CDR3 DNA reads TGTGCCATCAGTGAGTCGAGAACCTTTCCTCTGCTCCACTTT.

This sequence joins TRBV11-2 and TRBJ2-1; 13 nucleotides line up with TRBD2. J gave up 13 bases and V 2 bases, and 14 bases lay outside the gene matches. Germline-derived CDR1 and CDR2 are SGHAT and FQNNGV. The CDR3 has 17 residues. This CDR3 is CASSLSGTSGGADQQFF. CDR3 nucleotides: TGTGCCAGCAGCTTATCCGGCACTAGCGGGGGGGCGGACCAACAGTTCTTC.

This clonotype showed up just a few times. This chain uses TRBV2 with TRBJ1-1; D perhaps matches TRBD1 (6 bases). This CDR3 spans 12 amino acids. V was trimmed by 4 bases and J by 8 bases, leaving 11 bases between them. The V gene's germline CDR1 is SNHLY and CDR2 FYNNEI. CDR3 nucleotide sequence: TGTGCCAGCAGTGCGACAGGTTGGGAAGCTTTCTTT. Its protein is CASSATGWEAFF.

The chain couples TRBV4-1 to TRBJ2-1; a possible D gene is TRBD1 (5 bases). V was trimmed by 0 bases and J by 6 bases, leaving 12 bases between them. The CDR3 loop spans 15 amino acids. Germline V gene sequence: CDR1 MGHRA, CDR2 YSYEKL. CDR3 nucleotides: TGCGCCAGCAGCCAAGAGACAGTGGGTGTCAATGAGCAGTTCTTC. Translating gives CASSQETVGVNEQFF.

This clonotype was observed many times. The gene calls are TRBV3-1 and TRBJ2-1; 11 positions agree with TRBD2. V dropped 2 bases and J dropped 4; count of bases not matched to a gene: 7. The CDR3 length is 17 residues. Germline values: CDR1 LGHDT, CDR2 YNNKEL (reference sequence). For the CDR3, the DNA is TGTGCCAGCAGCCAATATAGCGGGGGGGCATCTTACAATGAGCAGTTCTTC. Its translation is CASSQYSGGASYNEQFF.

The J gene is TRBJ1-1, the V gene TRBV10-3, with 7 bases that match TRBD1. The trim removed 7 bases at V and 8 bases at J, leaving 7 bases unmatched. The CDR3 is 12 amino acids. Germline V gives CDR1 ENHRY, CDR2 SYGVKD. The DNA for the CDR3 is TGTGCCATCAATAGCCGGGACAGCGAAGCTTTCTTT. Its protein is CAINSRDSEAFF.

There are a few counts of this clonotype. The genes are TRBV18 and TRBJ2-5; 8 nucleotides agree with TRBD1. Germline lookup yields CDR1 KGHSH and CDR2 LQKENI. Losses at the gene ends were 0 bases for V and 7 bases for J; bases not matched to a gene: 10. CDR3 length equals 16 residues. The CDR3 region is CASSPPGNDRGATQYF. CDR3 sequence (DNA): TGTGCCAGCTCACCACCCGGGAACGACAGGGGTGCGACCCAGTACTTC. The full variable domain, rest sourced from reference TRBV18 and TRBJ2-5, is NAGVMQNPRHLVRRRGQEARLRCSPMKGHSHVYWYRQLPEEGLKFMVYLQKENIIDESGMPKERFSAEFPKEGPSILRIQQVVRGDSAAYFCASSPPGNDRGATQYFGPGTRLLVL.

This chain joins TRBV12-3 or TRBV12-4 and TRBJ1-6; D possibly corresponds to TRBD1 (5 bases). V lost 0 bases to trimming and J lost 7 bases, with 7 bases between them. The CDR3 is 14 amino acids. The CDR3 sequence: CASSLARQNSPLHF. DNA for the CDR3: TGTGCCAGCAGTTTAGCGAGACAGAATTCACCCCTCCACTTT.

This clonotype came up many times. The V call is TRBV27, the J call TRBJ1-1; a possible D gene is TRBD1 (5 bases). Between the trimmed V and J ends, which lost 6 bases and 3 bases, there was a span of 14 bases. CDR1 and CDR2 from the germline V gene are MNHEY and SMNVEV (reference sequence). The CDR3 has 14 residues. The CDR3 reads CASSSQGRDTEAFF. The CDR3 DNA reads as TGTGCCAGCAGCTCCCAGGGACGGGACACTGAAGCTTTCTTT.

This clonotype was seen a few times. The genes are TRBV20-1 and TRBJ2-1, with TRBD2 matching over 9 bases. Germline CDR1 reads DFQATT; CDR2 reads SNEGSKA (reference sequence). Trimming at V came to 3 bases and at J to 8 bases, leaving 2 bases not matched to a gene. The CDR3 has 12 amino acids. This CDR3 is CSARGLAYEQFF. For the CDR3, the DNA is TGCAGTGCTAGGGGACTAGCTTATGAGCAGTTCTTC.

Ten or more counts support this clonotype. The chain has TRBV4-3 and TRBJ2-7, with D possibly TRBD1 on 6 matching bases. CDR3 length: 15 residues. Germline V gene sequence: CDR1 LGHNA, CDR2 YSLEER. Trimming shortened V by 4 bases and J by 3 bases, and 16 bases separated the two germline ends. CDR3 DNA sequence: TGCGCCAGCAGCCTTCAACTGGACAGCGGCTACGAGCAGTACTTC. Residues: CASSLQLDSGYEQYF.

This chain links TRBV20-1 with TRBJ2-4; D is perhaps TRBD1 (5 bases). Germline assignment: CDR1 DFQATT and CDR2 SNEGSKA (reference sequence). V dropped 4 bases and J dropped 7 bases, with 8 bases sitting between them. CDR3 length: 11 amino acids. CDR3 residues: CSAKSGNIQYF. For the CDR3, the DNA is TGCAGTGCTAAGTCAGGGAACATTCAGTACTTC.

The rearrangement links TRBV7-2 to TRBJ2-1, with 8 bases fitting TRBD1. J lost 3 bases, V lost 5 bases, and 6 bases had no gene match. The CDR3 has 15 amino acids. Germline V gene sequence: CDR1 SGHTA, CDR2 FQGNSA. CDR3 amino acids: CASSTDRDFYNEQFF. The CDR3 DNA reads TGTGCCAGCAGCACGGACAGGGACTTCTACAATGAGCAGTTCTTC.

This clonotype was observed a few times. The chain carries TRBV28 and TRBJ2-7, with D tentatively TRBD1 or TRBD2 (5 bases each). Germline V lookup: CDR1 MDHEN, CDR2 SYDVKM. With 4 bases removed from V and 2 bases from J, the gap between germline ends came to 15 bases. The CDR3 has 15 amino acids. The CDR3 spells CASSYRDLWTYEQYF. The CDR3 nucleotides read TGTGCCAGCAGTTACCGGGACCTTTGGACCTACGAGCAGTACTTC.

This clonotype has at least ten counts. The chain has TRBV15 and TRBJ1-5, with a tentative D call TRBD1 (5 bases). CDR3 length equals 16 residues. The V gene's germline CDR1 is LNHNV and CDR2 YYDKDF (reference sequence). V was shortened by 1 base and J by 0 bases, with 10 bases between the two germline ends. In DNA form, the CDR3 reads TGTGCCACCAGCAGAGCGCAGACAGTTAGCAATCAGCCCCAGCATTTT. Translating gives CATSRAQTVSNQPQHF.

The rearrangement links TRBV24-1 to TRBJ2-3; D is unresolved. CDR1 is KGHDR, CDR2 SFDVKD, per germline. V lost 0 bases and J lost 5, with 2 bases in between. This CDR3 contains 12 residues. The DNA of the CDR3 is TGTGCCACCAGTGATTTGCAAGATACGCAGTATTTT. Its protein product is CATSDLQDTQYF.

The chain joins TRBV12-3 or TRBV12-4 to TRBJ1-6; no firm D call. The CDR3 totals 15 residues. The V end was cut by 6 bases, the J end by 9 bases, with 18 bases between. CDR3 region: CASSPGGKGGSPLHF. For the CDR3, the DNA is TGTGCCAGCAGCCCCGGCGGGAAGGGAGGTTCACCCCTCCACTTT.

This clonotype has a count of ten or more. V and J are TRBV9 and TRBJ2-1; the match to TRBD2 covers 7 bases. CDR3 length: 14 amino acids. The V gene's germline CDR1 is SGDLS and CDR2 YYNGEE. J gave up 6 bases and V 0 bases, and 3 bases lay outside the gene matches. This CDR3 reads CASSVAGGINEQFF. The CDR3, as DNA: TGTGCCAGCAGCGTAGCGGGGGGTATCAATGAGCAGTTCTTC.

This clonotype was seen more than once but under ten times. The rearrangement links TRBV7-2 to TRBJ1-1; the D gene is possibly TRBD1 (6 bases). V was shortened by 5 bases and J by 9 bases, with 13 bases between the two germline ends. Germline assignment: CDR1 SGHTA and CDR2 FQGNSA. The CDR3 is made up of 12 amino acids. For the CDR3, the DNA is TGTGCCAGCAGCCCCGACAGGCGACAAGCTTTCTTT. Residues: CASSPDRRQAFF.